This T cell receptor beta chain appears in the sequencing data of a study of T cell repertoires in cytomegalovirus infection. Judged by abundance, this clonotype is medium-sized. Antigen: not known. The V end was cut by 6 bases, the J end by 11 bases, with 7 bases between. The CDR3 sequence is 9 residues long. Per the germline V gene, CDR1 is MRHNA and CDR2 is SNTAGT. TCRdb fed the reads into MiXCR, producing one record per CDR3 protein. This table has 100,000 to 150,000 distinct CDR3 sequences, approximately 30% appearing once. The source is a human donor in good health (CMV status not recorded). Some clones in this sample may be carry-over from other donors' samples. This sequence joins TRBV6-4 and TRBJ1-1; D not resolved. The specimen comprised CD8+ T cells from cultured PBMCs, sampled from culture after CMV antigen stimulation. The CDR3 loop reads CASSLGAFF. The CDR3 bases are TGTGCCAGCAGCCTGGGGGCTTTCTTT.